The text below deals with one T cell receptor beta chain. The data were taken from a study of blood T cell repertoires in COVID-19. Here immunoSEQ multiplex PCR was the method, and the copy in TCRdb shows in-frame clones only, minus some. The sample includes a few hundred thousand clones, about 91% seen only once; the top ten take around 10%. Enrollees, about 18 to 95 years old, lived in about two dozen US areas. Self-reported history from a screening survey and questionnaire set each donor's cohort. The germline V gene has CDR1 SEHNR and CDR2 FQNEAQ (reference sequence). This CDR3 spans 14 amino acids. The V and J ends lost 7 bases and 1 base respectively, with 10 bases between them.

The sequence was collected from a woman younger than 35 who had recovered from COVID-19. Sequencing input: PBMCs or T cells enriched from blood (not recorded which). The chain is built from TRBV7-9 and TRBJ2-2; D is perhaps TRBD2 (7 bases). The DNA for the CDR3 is TGTGCCAGCAAAGCGGGACAGAACACCGGGGAGCTGTTTTTT. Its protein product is CASKAGQNTGELFF. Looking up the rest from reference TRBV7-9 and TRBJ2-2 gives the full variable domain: DTGVSQNPRHKITKRGQNVTFRCDPISEHNRLYWYRQTLGQGPEFLTYFQNEAQLEKSRLLSDRFSAERPKGSFSTLEIQRTEQGDSAMYLCASKAGQNTGELFFGEGSRLTVL.